The text below deals with one T cell receptor (beta chain). It lacks a known antigen. No base-level quality is on record; no much larger clone is a single base apart. TCRbeta CDR3 regions were amplified from genomic DNA using the immunoSEQ Assay, a bias-controlled multiplex PCR. The published analysis was carried out like this. The number of nucleated cells in each sample was estimated by amplification of reference gene primers within the assay. Sequence reads were collapsed and filtered to measure the absolute abundance of every unique TCRbeta CDR3 rearrangement. For each sample, productive Simpson clonality was calculated as the square root of Simpson's diversity index across productive rearrangements. TCRdb limited this immuneACCESS table to in-frame rearrangements with V and J called. A share of clones is missing; checked studies link under half to unresolved V genes, and the rest is unexplained. For V, J and clone size, that table is used; D and trimming come from the DNA. Counted in this sample were 45,000 to 50,000 clones; more than 80% of them appeared once. The ten largest clones add up to roughly 8.2% of the sample.

This record comes from a study of blood T cell repertoires in COVID-19 (TCRdb year 2020). In the study overall: Samples covering the acute and convalescent phases of COVID-19 were provided by collaborators in the United States, Italy and Spain. The prospective study material was composed of cDNA or gDNA derived from T cells, B-cell-depleted T cells, or PBMCs. Subjects who had been exposed to COVID-19, were actively infected with it, or had recovered from it provided the deeply sampled blood TCRbeta repertoires that made up the dataset. The repertoires were released in a freely available public database meant as a resource for research on the immune response to SARS-CoV-2. The samples were drawn from two sources: the first 160 participants of the ongoing ImmuneRACE study, and 1,000 to 1,500 subjects contributed by 6 global collaborators. A de-identified subject ID, COVID-19 status, age in years and sex were almost always included in the sample metadata. Where available, HLA class I and class II types were obtained from metadata supplied by the sample provider rather than from assay-based typing.

Results and caveats for the whole study, not just this receptor: How much clinical and demographic metadata was included differed by source and by participant, and the metadata was provided uncurated.

The CDR3 runs 13 residues from the cysteine to the phenylalanine. Here the CDR3 DNA is all that survives: 39 bases in frame from base 1. Trimming takes 5 bases off V and 4 bases off J; junction bases not matched to a gene: 5. CDR1 and CDR2 were assigned from the germline V gene as MNHEY and SVGAGI. The collaborating institutions used their own protocols to collect whole blood in K2EDTA tubes. For TCRbeta analysis, collaborators shipped samples in one of three forms: frozen whole blood, isolated PBMCs, or DNA extracted from either of those sample types. The specimen was peripheral blood. The rearrangement combines TRBV6-5 with TRBJ2-7, and TRBD1 aligns with 7 junction nucleotides. The source of this sequence is a man of 80 years or more in a cohort sampled during active COVID-19. The CDR3 protein is CASSIRQGYEQYF. Read as DNA, the sequence is TGTGCCAGCAGTATTCGACAGGGTTACGAGCAGTACTTC.